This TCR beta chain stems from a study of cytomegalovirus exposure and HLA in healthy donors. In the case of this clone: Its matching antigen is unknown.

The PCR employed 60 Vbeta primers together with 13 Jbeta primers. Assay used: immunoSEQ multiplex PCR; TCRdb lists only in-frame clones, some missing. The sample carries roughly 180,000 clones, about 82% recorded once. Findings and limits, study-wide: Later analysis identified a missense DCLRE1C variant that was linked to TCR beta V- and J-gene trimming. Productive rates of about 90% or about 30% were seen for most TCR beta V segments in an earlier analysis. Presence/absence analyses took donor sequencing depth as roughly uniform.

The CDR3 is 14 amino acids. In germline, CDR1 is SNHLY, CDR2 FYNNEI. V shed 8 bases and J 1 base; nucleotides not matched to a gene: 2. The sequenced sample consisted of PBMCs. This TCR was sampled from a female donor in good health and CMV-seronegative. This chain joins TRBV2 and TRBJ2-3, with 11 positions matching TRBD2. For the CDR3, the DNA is TGTGCCAGCGCGACTAGCGGGGGCACAGATACGCAGTATTTT. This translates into CASATSGGTDTQYF.